This entry lists 8 T cell receptor beta chains sequenced from one sample in a study of blood T cell repertoires in COVID-19. Sequencing was performed with immunoSEQ multiplex PCR; in TCRdb, only in-frame clones are kept and a portion is missing. Here the sample spans about 250,000 clones, approximately 85% being singletons. The sequenced material came from PBMCs or T cells enriched from blood (not recorded which). The receptor source for this set is a woman aged 45-65 years with acute COVID-19.

The chain is built from TRBV2 and TRBJ1-2, with D unclear. The CDR3 consists of 11 residues. CDR1 is SNHLY, CDR2 FYNNEI, per germline. The germline V and J ends were trimmed by 3 bases and 5 bases, with 4 bases remaining between them. The CDR3 reads CASSESYGYTF. CDR3 DNA: TGTGCCAGCAGTGAGTCTTATGGCTACACCTTC. Looking up the rest from reference TRBV2 and TRBJ1-2 gives the full variable domain: EPEVTQTPSHQVTQMGQEVILRCVPISNHLYFYWYRQILGQKVEFLVSFYNNEISEKSEIFDDQFSVERPDGSNFTLKIRSTKLEDSAMYFCASSESYGYTFGSGTRLTVV.

This clone was seen only once. The V call is TRBV6-5, the J call TRBJ2-7, with TRBD1 identical over 7 bases. The CDR3 consists of 12 residues. Trimming took 6 bases from V and 4 from J; bases not matched to a gene: 3. Germline values: CDR1 MNHEY, CDR2 SVGAGI. The CDR3 DNA sequence: TGTGCCAGCAGACAGGGGACGTACGAGCAGTACTTC. Its protein is CASRQGTYEQYF.

The chain carries TRBV27 and TRBJ2-1; 11 nucleotides agree with TRBD1. Germline assignment: CDR1 MNHEY and CDR2 SMNVEV (reference sequence). The CDR3 contains 16 residues. V was pared by 6 bases and J by 3 bases, with 7 bases of the junction left unmatched. CDR3 loop: CASSPLGTGGYNEQFF. CDR3 nucleotides: TGTGCCAGCAGCCCCCTCGGGACAGGGGGCTACAATGAGCAGTTCTTC.

The chain couples TRBV2 to TRBJ2-1; the D gene is possibly TRBD2 (6 bases). CDR3 length: 14 residues. Trimming removed 7 bases from V and 5 bases from J, with 15 bases in between. Looked up from germline, CDR1 is SNHLY and CDR2 is FYNNEI. The CDR3 nucleotides read TGTGCCAGCACCCCGGGACTGGCCGACAATGAGCAGTTCTTC. This encodes CASTPGLADNEQFF.

The J gene is TRBJ1-2, the V gene TRBV6-1; D gene uncertain. This CDR3 comprises 14 residues. V gave up 0 bases and J gave up 2 bases, with 7 bases separating them. From germline, CDR1 is MNHNS and CDR2 SASEGT. The CDR3 sequence is CASSEARQNYGYTF. The CDR3 bases are TGTGCCAGCAGTGAAGCGAGGCAGAACTATGGCTACACCTTC.

The gene calls are TRBV7-2 and TRBJ2-7, with D perhaps TRBD1 (6 bases). The CDR3 has 14 amino acids. Looked up from germline, CDR1 is SGHTA and CDR2 is FQGNSA. V shed 0 bases and J shed 4 bases, with 10 bases lying between them. The CDR3 region has the DNA TGTGCCAGCAGCTTAGCGACAGGTCCATACGAGCAGTACTTC. The encoded protein is CASSLATGPYEQYF.

The chain carries TRBV19 and TRBJ1-6, with D tentatively TRBD1 (5 bases). V was cut by 7 bases and J by 5 bases, with 18 bases left in between. Germline lookup yields CDR1 LNHDA and CDR2 SQIVND (reference sequence). The CDR3 sequence is 16 residues long. CDR3 nucleotides: TGTGCCAGTAACGCGGGACCCCGGGCCGATAATTCACCCCTCCACTTT. It translates to CASNAGPRADNSPLHF. The full variable domain, its missing parts supplied by reference TRBV19 and TRBJ1-6, is DGGITQSPKYLFRKEGQNVTLSCEQNLNHDAMYWYRQDPGQGLRLIYYSQIVNDFQKGDIAEGYSVSREKKESFPLTVTSAQKNPTAFYLCASNAGPRADNSPLHFGNGTRLTVT.

The genes are TRBV12-2 and TRBJ1-1. TRBV12-2 is a listed pseudogene. This CDR3 is built from 17 residues. CDR3 in amino acids: CASRLGFDSRLNTEAFF. The CDR3 region has the DNA TGTGCAAGTCGCTTAGGTTTCGACTCCAGACTGAACACTGAAGCTTTCTTT.